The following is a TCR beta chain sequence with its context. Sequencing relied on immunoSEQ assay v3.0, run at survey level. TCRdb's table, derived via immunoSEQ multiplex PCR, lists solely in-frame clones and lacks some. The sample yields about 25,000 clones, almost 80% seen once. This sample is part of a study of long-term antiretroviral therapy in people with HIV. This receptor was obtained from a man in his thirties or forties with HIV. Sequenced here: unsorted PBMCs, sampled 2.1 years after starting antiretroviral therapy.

The CDR3 spells CASSVDMVRTGGRGTEAFF. The CDR3 DNA reads TGTGCCAGCAGTGTTGACATGGTTAGGACAGGGGGACGGGGCACTGAAGCTTTCTTT. The chain combines TRBV6-1 with TRBJ1-1, with 10 nucleotides matching TRBD1. Per germline, CDR1 MNHNS and CDR2 SASEGT. The ends lost 4 bases at V and 4 bases at J; junction bases unmatched: 18. The CDR3 runs to 19 residues.